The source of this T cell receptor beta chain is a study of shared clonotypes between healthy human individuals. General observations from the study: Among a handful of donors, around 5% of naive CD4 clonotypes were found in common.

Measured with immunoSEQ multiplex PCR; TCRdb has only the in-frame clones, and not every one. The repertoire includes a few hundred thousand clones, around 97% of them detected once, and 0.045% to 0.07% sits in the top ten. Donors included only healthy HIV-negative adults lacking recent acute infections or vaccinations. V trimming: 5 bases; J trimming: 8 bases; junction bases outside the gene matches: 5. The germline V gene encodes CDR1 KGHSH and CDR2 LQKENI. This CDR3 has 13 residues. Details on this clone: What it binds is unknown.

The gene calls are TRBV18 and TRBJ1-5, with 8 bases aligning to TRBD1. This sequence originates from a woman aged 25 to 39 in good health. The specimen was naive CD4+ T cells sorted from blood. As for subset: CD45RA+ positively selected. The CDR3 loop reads CASSGQGLKPQHF. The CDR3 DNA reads TGTGCCAGCTCAGGACAGGGTTTGAAGCCCCAGCATTTT.